This T cell receptor beta chain was recorded in a study of blood T cell repertoires in COVID-19. Background on the study: Italy, Spain and the United States were the sources of the convalescent and acute COVID-19 samples. PBMCs, B-cell-depleted T cells, or T cells were the source of the cDNA or gDNA that made up the material.

CDR1 and CDR2 from the germline V gene are SEHNR and FQNEAQ (reference sequence). The CDR3 consists of 17 residues. The junction had 3 bases not matched to a gene; V was cut back by 1 base and J by 0 bases. This clone was seen a single time. Methods used by the authors: The authors estimated nucleated cell counts from reference gene primer amplification. The protocol was immunoSEQ multiplex PCR, while the TCRdb copy is restricted to in-frame clones and leaves out a portion. The DNA gave D and trimming, while V, J and clone size come from that table. The sample has tens of thousands of clones; approximately 85% are singletons.

The TCR originated in a woman older than 75 with active or convalescent COVID-19. The material sequenced was peripheral blood. This sequence joins TRBV7-9 and TRBJ2-3; 11 bases align to TRBD2. This CDR3 is CASSLGLAGGSTDTQYF. CDR3 coding DNA: TGTGCCAGCAGCTTAGGGCTAGCGGGGGGAAGCACAGATACGCAGTATTTT.